The 9 T cell receptor beta chains in this list originate from one sample, sequenced in a study of T cells in localized non-small cell lung cancer. The table came from immunoSEQ multiplex PCR; TCRdb's copy has only in-frame clones and leaves some out. The sample lists around 130,000 clones; approximately 88% were seen once. Material: peripheral blood, obtained before any cancer treatment. These TCRs come from a female donor at least 60 years old with stage I lung adenocarcinoma.

The chain couples TRBV10-3 to TRBJ1-1; D is unclear. This CDR3 is built from 16 residues. From germline, CDR1 is ENHRY and CDR2 SYGVKD. The ends were cut back, 0 bases at V and 1 base at J, with 12 bases in the middle. CDR3 region: CAISESVGITNTEAFF. The CDR3 coding sequence is TGTGCCATCAGTGAGTCGGTTGGGATAACGAACACTGAAGCTTTCTTT.

The V and J genes are TRBV9 and TRBJ2-5; D not certain. The CDR3 length is 13 residues. CDR1 SGDLS and CDR2 YYNGEE come from the germline V gene. V was pared by 0 bases and J by 5 bases, with 8 bases between. The CDR3, as DNA: TGTGCCAGCAGCGTAGGGGGTTTGGAGACCCAGTACTTC. This codes for CASSVGGLETQYF. Full variable domain (outside the CDR3, taken from reference TRBV9 and TRBJ2-5): DSGVTQTPKHLITATGQRVTLRCSPRSGDLSVYWYQQSLDQGLQFLIQYYNGEERAKGNILERFSAQQFPDLHSELNLSSLELGDSALYFCASSVGGLETQYFGPGTRLLVL.

This clone has more than one count but fewer than ten. CDR3 nucleotide sequence: TGTGCCAAGACCGGGTCACAGGAACTCAATGAAAAACTGTTTTTT. It specifies CAKTGSQELNEKLFF. The chain is built from TRBV10-3 and TRBJ1-4; D may be TRBD1 (5 bases). V lost 10 bases and J 5 bases, leaving 20 bases between the germline ends. The CDR3 is made up of 15 amino acids. Germline assignment: CDR1 ENHRY and CDR2 SYGVKD.

The V gene is TRBV5-1, the J gene TRBJ1-4; D unresolved. V gave up 2 bases and J gave up 8 bases, with 19 bases separating them. The CDR3 is 16 amino acids. Germline V CDR1 and CDR2: SGHRS, YFSETQ. In DNA, the CDR3 is TGCGCCAGCAGCTTCGGGGTACCCCCGGGTGGCGAAAAACTGTTTTTT. Translation: CASSFGVPPGGEKLFF.

The J gene is TRBJ2-3, the V gene TRBV5-1, with 7 bases that match TRBD2. The CDR3 totals 15 residues. The V gene's germline CDR1 is SGHRS and CDR2 YFSETQ. The trim removed 0 bases at V and 4 bases at J, leaving 5 bases unmatched. The CDR3 sequence is CASSLEGGSSDTQYF. CDR3 sequence (DNA): TGCGCCAGCAGCTTGGAGGGAGGGAGTTCAGATACGCAGTATTTT.

The rearrangement links TRBV7-3 to TRBJ1-4; 8 positions match TRBD1. J lost 10 bases, V lost 4 bases, and 5 bases had no gene match. The CDR3 loop spans 13 amino acids. Germline loops: CDR1 SGHTA, CDR2 FQGTGA. The CDR3 nucleotides read TGTGCCAGCAGCTCCGGACAGGGAGGAAAACTGTTTTTT. This encodes CASSSGQGGKLFF.

This clone turned up a few times. Other DNA variants within this sample encode the same CDR3. The DNA for the CDR3 is TGTGCCAGCAGTTTATCAGGGGCCACTAATGAAAAACTGTTTTTT. Translating gives CASSLSGATNEKLFF. The chain carries TRBV27 and TRBJ1-4; possible D gene TRBD1, 5 bases. With 0 bases removed from V and 2 bases from J, the gap between germline ends came to 7 bases. The CDR3 loop spans 15 amino acids. Germline CDR1 reads MNHEY; CDR2 reads SMNVEV (reference sequence).

V is TRBV7-8 and J is TRBJ2-7; 7 bases are shared with TRBD1. Germline V gene data show CDR1 as SGHVS and CDR2 as FQNEAQ. This CDR3 comprises 14 residues. With 2 bases clipped from V and 6 bases from J, the junction kept 7 bases outside the gene matches. This CDR3 is CASSLKTHRGEQYF. CDR3 in DNA: TGTGCCAGCAGCTTAAAAACTCACAGGGGCGAGCAGTACTTC.

V is TRBV6-1 and J is TRBJ1-1; unclear D gene. Germline V CDR1 and CDR2: MNHNS, SASEGT. The length of the CDR3 is 16 residues. V lost 4 bases to trimming and J lost 6 bases, with 21 bases between them. CDR3 sequence (DNA): TGTGCCAGCAGTGGAAAGGTTATAGGACCCCTTGCTGAAGCTTTCTTT. This encodes CASSGKVIGPLAEAFF.